The source of this TCR beta chain is a study of T cell responses to AZD1222 COVID-19 vaccine. V was pared by 4 bases and J by 1 base, with 17 bases between. The CDR3 sequence is 17 residues long. Germline CDR1 and CDR2: MNHEY and SVGEGT. A single count supports this clone. The method was immunoSEQ multiplex PCR; TCRdb's version includes in-frame clones alone and lacks a portion of them. This table holds about 120,000 clones, about nine tenths found once. This TCR was recovered from an adult who received the AZD1222 COVID-19 vaccine. The chain employs TRBV6-2 or TRBV6-3 and TRBJ2-1; D is possibly TRBD2 (7 bases). Specimen: peripheral blood, collected 28 days after the second AZD1222 dose. The CDR3: CASSSTGGLTSYNEQFF. The CDR3 DNA follows: TGTGCCAGCAGTTCTACCGGGGGGCTCACTTCCTACAATGAGCAGTTCTTC.